These 16 T cell receptor beta chains originate from one sample sequenced in a study of CXCR3-negative and CXCR3-positive naive CD8 T cells. General study findings and limits: TRB CDR3s of CXCR3-positive naive cells were more hydrophobic than those of CXCR3-negative naive cells.

These TCRs are of unknown antigen specificity. TRB cDNA was prepared as libraries by UMI-labeled 5' RACE. TCRdb re-called the 5' RACE reads and catalogs CDR3 proteins one per entry, DNA excluded. The sample has around 160,000 distinct CDR3 sequences. The sequenced sample consisted of naive CXCR3+ CD8+ T cells from blood. Subset defined: CD45RO-CCR7+CD27+CD95- naive CD8+ T cells expressing CXCR3 (TNR3+). Receptor source: a human donor in good health. Some clones in this sample may be carry-over from other donors' samples.

The chain combines TRBV20-1 with TRBJ2-7. This CDR3 is built from 13 residues. Germline V gene data show CDR1 as DFQATT and CDR2 as SNEGSKA (reference sequence). CDR3 protein: CSARGPTFYEQYF.

The V call is TRBV11-2, the J call TRBJ2-3. This CDR3 spans 14 amino acids. Germline loops: CDR1 SGHAT, CDR2 FQNNGV. The CDR3 reads CASSLVGGTDTQYF.

This chain links TRBV7-9 with TRBJ2-1; the TRBD2 assignment by TCRdb is unverifiable without DNA. This CDR3 comprises 20 residues. In germline, CDR1 is SEHNR, CDR2 FQNEAQ (reference sequence). The CDR3 spells CASSLGILAEMSISYNEQFF.

The genes are TRBV29-1 and TRBJ2-3; as DNA is missing, the TRBD1 call by TCRdb cannot be tested. Germline CDR1 and CDR2: SQVTM and ANQGSEA. CDR3 length: 14 residues. The CDR3: CSAEGTVNPDTQYF.

V gene TRBV28 combines with J gene TRBJ1-1; TCRdb calls TRBD1, which cannot be checked without DNA. The CDR3 runs to 11 residues. CDR1 and CDR2 (germline): MDHEN, SYDVKM. CDR3 amino acids: CASSLAGFAFF.

The chain carries TRBV7-9 and TRBJ2-5. The CDR3 covers 14 residues. CDR1 is SEHNR, CDR2 FQNEAQ, per germline (reference sequence). The CDR3 region is CASSDRTEQETQYF.

V gene TRBV4-1 combines with J gene TRBJ2-5; the D call of TRBD2 rests on TCRdb alone, since no DNA is present to check it. The CDR3 has 15 residues. Germline CDR1 is MGHRA and CDR2 is YSYEKL. CDR3 loop: CASSQENGLRETQYF.

The chain couples TRBV19 to TRBJ2-2; TCRdb's assignment of TRBD1 cannot be checked, as there is no DNA. CDR3 length: 15 amino acids. The germline V gene encodes CDR1 LNHDA and CDR2 SQIVND (reference sequence). The CDR3 reads CASKDRDQNTGELFF.

V gene TRBV5-4 combines with J gene TRBJ2-7; TCRdb calls TRBD1, which cannot be checked without DNA. Germline V gene data show CDR1 as SGHNT and CDR2 as YYREEE (reference sequence). The CDR3 is 13 amino acids. CDR3 in amino acids: CASSSGTSWEQYF. Combining the CDR3 with reference TRBV5-4 and TRBJ2-7 gives the whole variable domain ETGVTQSPTHLIKTRGQQVTLRCSSQSGHNTVSWYQQALGQGPQFIFQYYREEENGRGNFPPRFSGLQFPNYSSELNVNALELDDSALYLCASSSGTSWEQYFGPGTRLTVT.

The rearrangement joins TRBV5-6 to TRBJ2-5; TCRdb returns TRBD2, unconfirmable since there is no DNA. This CDR3 contains 14 residues. Germline assignment: CDR1 SGHDT and CDR2 YYEEEE. The CDR3 protein is CASRRPGTPGTQYF.

The chain employs TRBV6-5 and TRBJ2-7. There are 13 residues in the CDR3. CDR1 and CDR2 from the germline V gene are MNHEY and SVGAGI. The CDR3 loop reads CASRRGFHYEQYF.

This chain uses TRBV29-1 with TRBJ2-7; TCRdb gives TRBD1 as the D gene, but with no DNA this cannot be confirmed. The CDR3 is 15 amino acids. The germline V gene encodes CDR1 SQVTM and CDR2 ANQGSEA. Here the CDR3 reads CSVERRGIGENEQYF.

The chain uses TRBV23-1 and TRBJ2-4; the TCRdb call, TRBD1, lacks DNA for checking. TRBV23-1 is sorted into the ORF group, with uncertain function. CDR3 length equals 17 residues. The CDR3 here is CASSQYQGGQGKNIQYF.

This chain joins TRBV27 and TRBJ2-3; as DNA is missing, the TRBD2 call by TCRdb cannot be tested. Looked up from germline, CDR1 is MNHEY and CDR2 is SMNVEV (reference sequence). This CDR3 region has 16 residues. CDR3 protein: CASSLYGLDHTDTQYF.

The chain has TRBV5-5 and TRBJ2-4. Looked up from germline, CDR1 is SGHKS and CDR2 is YYEKEE (reference sequence). This CDR3 has 12 residues. CDR3: CASSSGQDVQYF.

CDR3 sequence: CASSLWGGYNEQFF. The chain recombines TRBV7-2 with TRBJ2-1; TCRdb selects TRBD1, and the lack of DNA leaves this call unchecked. Germline V gene data show CDR1 as SGHTA and CDR2 as FQGNSA. The CDR3 length is 14 residues.